These 26 T cell receptor beta chains share one sample of origin, sequenced in a study of CD8 T cells in Susac syndrome. RNA, at roughly 0.45 to 1 ug, was reverse transcribed with random hexamers. TCRdb recomputed calls from the immunoSEQ multiplex PCR reads with MiXCR, one row per CDR3 protein. The sample includes about 210,000 distinct CDR3 sequences, roughly 94% seen only once; the top ten take 0.082%. The sequenced sample was CD4+ T cells from PBMCs. The receptors were gathered from a human donor with multiple sclerosis.

This clonotype has just one count. The rearrangement joins TRBV7-2 to TRBJ2-1, with a tentative D call TRBD2 (6 bases). The CDR3 is 13 amino acids. The ends were cut back, 3 bases at V and 15 bases at J, with 18 bases in the middle. Germline V gene data show CDR1 as SGHTA and CDR2 as FQGNSA. CDR3 DNA: TGTGCCAGCAGCTTGCGCCCACGCGGGGAAGGGTTCTTC. Encoded protein: CASSLRPRGEGFF.

The chain recombines TRBV12-3 or TRBV12-4 with TRBJ1-2; a weak D match, TRBD1 (6 bases). Trimming took off 6 bases at V and 0 bases at J, with 8 bases between the two ends. The CDR3 covers 13 residues. DNA of the CDR3: TGTGCCAGCAGCTGGACAGCTAACTATGGCTACACCTTC. Its protein product is CASSWTANYGYTF.

This sequence joins TRBV9 and TRBJ1-4; TRBD1 matches 7 bases. There are 15 residues in the CDR3. V gave up 4 bases and J gave up 7 bases; unmatched junction bases: 10. Germline V gene sequence: CDR1 SGDLS, CDR2 YYNGEE. The CDR3 protein is CASSPRQGRTEKLFF. The CDR3 DNA reads as TGTGCCAGCAGCCCCCGACAGGGAAGGACTGAAAAACTGTTTTTT.

V and J are TRBV27 and TRBJ2-6, with no clear D. Germline-derived CDR1 and CDR2 are MNHEY and SMNVEV (reference sequence). The ends were cut back, 7 bases at V and 0 bases at J, with 10 bases in the middle. The CDR3 has 15 amino acids. CDR3 residues: CASTPLSSGANVLTF. In DNA form, the CDR3 reads TGTGCCAGCACACCTCTCAGCTCTGGGGCCAACGTCCTGACTTTC.

The CDR3 coding sequence is TGCAGCGTTGACCAGGGGGCACCGAACACTGAAGCTTTCTTT. It specifies CSVDQGAPNTEAFF. The chain carries TRBV29-1 and TRBJ1-1; 8 bases map to TRBD1. The V segment lost 3 bases and the J segment 1 base; nucleotides outside the gene matches: 4. Germline values: CDR1 SQVTM, CDR2 ANQGSEA. The CDR3 covers 14 residues.

This clonotype has more than one count but fewer than ten. The V gene is TRBV9, the J gene TRBJ2-7; TRBD1 aligns across 9 bases. Germline V gene data show CDR1 as SGDLS and CDR2 as YYNGEE. The CDR3 sequence is 14 residues long. With 4 bases clipped from V and 5 bases from J, the junction kept 7 bases outside the gene matches. CDR3: CASSPWDRAHEQYF. CDR3 in DNA: TGTGCCAGCAGCCCGTGGGACAGGGCCCACGAGCAGTACTTC.

The V and J genes are TRBV4-1 and TRBJ1-4; TRBD1 might be the D (6 bases). The germline CDR1 and CDR2 sequences are MGHRA and YSYEKL. This CDR3 has 15 residues. Trimming cost V 0 bases and J 8 bases, with 13 bases left between them. CDR3 sequence: CASSQERGGYEKLFF. CDR3 sequence (DNA): TGCGCCAGCAGCCAAGAAAGAGGGGGATACGAAAAACTGTTTTTT.

The chain's CDR3 is CATGTGGWQPQHF. The CDR3 DNA reads as TGTGCCACCGGGACAGGGGGCTGGCAGCCCCAGCATTTT. The chain links TRBV3-1 to TRBJ1-5; 12 bases map to TRBD1. V was pared by 10 bases and J by 7 bases, with 5 bases of the junction left unmatched. CDR3 size: 13 residues. The germline V gene encodes CDR1 LGHDT and CDR2 YNNKEL (reference sequence).

The chain has TRBV15 and TRBJ1-4, with D perhaps matching TRBD1 (6 bases). The CDR3 covers 17 residues. V was clipped by 3 bases and J by 4 bases, with 18 bases between them. In germline, CDR1 is LNHNV, CDR2 YYDKDF (reference sequence). CDR3 loop: CATSSSFTGSFNEKLFF. The CDR3 bases are TGTGCCACCAGCAGCTCTTTTACAGGGTCCTTTAATGAAAAACTGTTTTTT.

V is TRBV29-1 and J is TRBJ1-2; possibly TRBD1 for D (5 bases). The germline gives CDR1 SQVTM, CDR2 ANQGSEA. V was shortened by 4 bases and J by 3 bases, with 15 bases between the two germline ends. The CDR3 has 14 residues. CDR3 in amino acids: CSVGPGGAYYGYTF. The DNA of the CDR3 is TGCAGCGTTGGCCCCGGGGGAGCTTACTATGGCTACACCTTC.

The rearrangement joins TRBV27 to TRBJ1-1, with 7 bases identical to TRBD1. The CDR3 is 11 amino acids. CDR1 MNHEY and CDR2 SMNVEV come from the germline V gene (reference sequence). V lost 10 bases and J lost 7; bases outside the gene matches: 6. The CDR3 sequence: CANLRDSEAFF. CDR3 nucleotides: TGTGCCAACCTTAGGGACAGTGAAGCTTTCTTT.

The chain has TRBV7-2 and TRBJ2-1, with a weak D call TRBD2 (5 bases). Trimming took 5 bases from V and 6 from J, leaving 17 bases between them. The CDR3 is 15 residues long. Germline V gene lookup returns CDR1 SGHTA and CDR2 FQGNSA. The CDR3 nucleotides are TGTGCCAGCAGCCTAGGGAGTTCCACCCCCAATGAGCAGTTCTTC. The encoded protein is CASSLGSSTPNEQFF. Full variable domain (outside the CDR3, taken from reference TRBV7-2 and TRBJ2-1): GAGVSQSPSNKVTEKGKDVELRCDPISGHTALYWYRQSLGQGLEFLIYFQGNSAPDKSGLPSDRFSAERTGGSVSTLTIQRTQQEDSAVYLCASSLGSSTPNEQFFGPGTRLTVL.

This clonotype came up a few times. The chain has TRBV25-1 and TRBJ2-1, with D perhaps TRBD1 or TRBD2 (5 bases each). The CDR3 extends over 14 amino acids. V lost 5 bases and J 10 bases, leaving 18 bases between the germline ends. The germline V gene encodes CDR1 MGHDK and CDR2 SYGVNS. CDR3 protein: CASSLSGTSGEQFF. In nucleotides, the CDR3 is TGTGCCAGCAGTCTCTCAGGGACGTCTGGCGAGCAGTTCTTC. Supplemented by reference TRBV25-1 and TRBJ2-1, the full variable domain reads EADIYQTPRYLVIGTGKKITLECSQTMGHDKMYWYQQDPGMELHLIHYSYGVNSTEKGDLSSESTVSRIRTEHFPLTLESARPSHTSQYLCASSLSGTSGEQFFGPGTRLTVL.

The gene calls are TRBV3-1 and TRBJ2-7; D gene uncertain. Germline CDR1 is LGHDT and CDR2 is YNNKEL (reference sequence). There are 12 residues in the CDR3. V was cut by 0 bases and J by 6 bases, with 6 bases left in between. In DNA, the CDR3 is TGTGCCAGCAGCCAAGATCTAAGCGAGCAGTACTTC. Protein product: CASSQDLSEQYF.

The chain uses TRBV30 and TRBJ2-7; unclear D gene. CDR1 and CDR2 from the germline V gene are GTSNPN and SVGIG (reference sequence). V gave up 3 bases and J gave up 7 bases, with 19 bases separating them. The CDR3 is 14 amino acids. CDR3: CAWRPGQASWEQYF. As DNA, the CDR3 is TGTGCCTGGAGGCCCGGGCAGGCGTCGTGGGAGCAGTACTTC. Looking up the rest from reference TRBV30 and TRBJ2-7 gives the full variable domain: SQTIHQWPATLVQPVGSPLSLECTVEGTSNPNLYWYRQAAGRGLQLLFYSVGIGQISSEVPQNLSASRPQDRQFILSSKKLLLSDSGFYLCAWRPGQASWEQYFGPGTRLTVT.

The chain couples TRBV3-1 to TRBJ1-5; D not certain. Germline values: CDR1 LGHDT, CDR2 YNNKEL (reference sequence). The germline V and J ends were trimmed by 0 bases and 6 bases, with 6 bases remaining between them. The CDR3 loop spans 13 amino acids. DNA for the CDR3: TGTGCCAGCAGCCAAGATGTTATTCAGCCCCAGCATTTT. Protein sequence: CASSQDVIQPQHF. Full variable domain (missing parts from reference TRBV3-1 and TRBJ1-5): DTAVSQTPKYLVTQMGNDKSIKCEQNLGHDTMYWYKQDSKKFLKIMFSYNNKELIINETVPNRFSPKSPDKAHLNLHINSLELGDSAVYFCASSQDVIQPQHFGDGTRLSIL.

The chain recombines TRBV30 with TRBJ1-6; tentatively, D is TRBD1 (5 bases). CDR3 length: 15 amino acids. The germline V and J ends were trimmed by 5 bases and 9 bases, with 20 bases remaining between them. Germline CDR1 reads GTSNPN; CDR2 reads SVGIG (reference sequence). CDR3 in DNA: TGTGCCTGGGGACCTACGCAGGGTGCGGTTTCACCCCTCCACTTT. Encoded protein: CAWGPTQGAVSPLHF.

The chain joins TRBV4-2 to TRBJ1-2; 7 nucleotides match TRBD1. CDR1 LGHNA and CDR2 YNFKEQ come from the germline V gene. The CDR3 consists of 15 residues. J was trimmed by 6 bases and V by 0 bases; bases with no gene match: 7. In nucleotides, the CDR3 is TGTGCCAGCAGCCAAGATCCAACAGGGGTAGATGGCTACACCTTC. Translated: CASSQDPTGVDGYTF.

The chain couples TRBV18 to TRBJ1-5, with 7 bases fitting TRBD1. This CDR3 spans 13 amino acids. J gave up 5 bases and V 4 bases, and 2 bases lay outside the gene matches. Germline lookup yields CDR1 KGHSH and CDR2 LQKENI. The CDR3 here is CASSLDRDQPQHF. The CDR3 DNA is TGTGCCAGCTCACTAGACAGGGATCAGCCCCAGCATTTT. Full variable domain (outside the CDR3, taken from reference TRBV18 and TRBJ1-5): NAGVMQNPRHLVRRRGQEARLRCSPMKGHSHVYWYRQLPEEGLKFMVYLQKENIIDESGMPKERFSAEFPKEGPSILRIQQVVRGDSAAYFCASSLDRDQPQHFGDGTRLSIL.

The chain couples TRBV20-1 to TRBJ2-1; 13 bases are shared with TRBD2. Germline V gene lookup returns CDR1 DFQATT and CDR2 SNEGSKA (reference sequence). The CDR3 covers 15 residues. Trimming took 3 bases from V and 6 from J; bases not matched to a gene: 5. For the CDR3, the DNA is TGCAGTGCTAGGGGACTAGCGGGGCGTTTCAATGAGCAGTTCTTC. Translating gives CSARGLAGRFNEQFF.

This chain connects TRBV3-1 to TRBJ2-1; 8 bases map to TRBD2. The germline V gene has CDR1 LGHDT and CDR2 YNNKEL (reference sequence). After removal of 2 bases from V and 2 bases from J, the junction contained 5 bases not matched to a gene. The CDR3 runs 16 residues. CDR3 DNA sequence: TGTGCCAGCAGCCAACGGGGGGGCTCCCCCTACAATGAGCAGTTCTTC. It codes for CASSQRGGSPYNEQFF.

The chain is built from TRBV13 and TRBJ2-3, with 9 bases that match TRBD2. Germline V gives CDR1 PRHDT, CDR2 FYEKMQ (reference sequence). V lost 3 bases and J lost 2; bases outside the gene matches: 12. This CDR3 is built from 18 residues. The CDR3 protein is CASSLFRGLAQDTDTQYF. The CDR3 DNA follows: TGTGCCAGCAGCTTGTTTCGGGGACTAGCACAAGACACAGATACGCAGTATTTT.

J is TRBJ1-3 and V is TRBV7-9, with 7 bases matching TRBD1. Germline CDR1 reads SEHNR; CDR2 reads FQNEAQ (reference sequence). This CDR3 region has 16 residues. Unmatched junction bases numbered 11, after V lost 5 bases and J lost 4 bases. The CDR3 region has the DNA TGTGCCAGCAGCCAAATTCCGACAGGGATCGGAAACACCATATATTTT. It translates to CASSQIPTGIGNTIYF.

The CDR3 loop reads CATSRGATRGEETQYF. CDR3 bases: TGTGCCACCAGCAGAGGGGCTACTCGGGGGGAAGAGACCCAGTACTTC. The rearrangement links TRBV15 to TRBJ2-5, with 7 positions matching TRBD2. The CDR3 totals 16 residues. The ends lost 1 base at V and 3 bases at J; junction bases unmatched: 8. The V gene's germline CDR1 is LNHNV and CDR2 YYDKDF (reference sequence).

V and J are TRBV19 and TRBJ2-3, with 10 bases aligning to TRBD2. Trimming removed 1 base from V and 6 bases from J; junction bases left unmatched: 16. The germline gives CDR1 LNHDA, CDR2 SQIVND (reference sequence). This CDR3 is built from 19 residues. The CDR3 sequence is CASSIGPGRAGGPKDTQYF. Here the CDR3 DNA reads TGTGCCAGTAGTATAGGGCCTGGACGAGCGGGGGGGCCTAAGGATACGCAGTATTTT.

V and J are TRBV2 and TRBJ2-3; D may correspond to TRBD1 or TRBD2 (5 bases each). The CDR3 length is 13 residues. Germline V gene sequence: CDR1 SNHLY, CDR2 FYNNEI. Trimming shortened V by 6 bases and J by 11 bases, and 18 bases separated the two germline ends. CDR3 in amino acids: CASSGSPRGKQYF. DNA for the CDR3: TGTGCCAGCAGCGGTAGCCCTCGGGGCAAGCAGTATTTT.